This TCR beta chain was captured by sequencing in a study of blood T cell repertoires in COVID-19. On the study more broadly: There were acute and convalescent COVID-19 samples, and they came from the United States, Italy and Spain.

There are 15 residues in the CDR3. The V gene lost 0 bases and the J gene lost 5 bases, with 13 bases spanning the gap. Looked up from germline, CDR1 is MGHRA and CDR2 is YSYEKL. Authors' data handling: The authors estimated nucleated cell counts from reference gene primer amplification. The repertoire was sequenced with immunoSEQ multiplex PCR; TCRdb's copy has only in-frame clones and lacks some. Clonal size and the V and J genes are those of that table, whereas D and trimming came from the DNA. This repertoire shows around 170,000 clones, roughly four fifths found once; its top ten account for 5.5% to 7.5%. The table lists this clone with a few counts.

Sequencing input: peripheral blood. The chain couples TRBV4-1 to TRBJ1-1; D is unclear. This TCR came from a woman between 40 and 50 years old with acute or convalescent COVID-19. The CDR3 protein is CASSQEGGRRTEAFF. CDR3 coding DNA: TGCGCCAGCAGCCAAGAAGGCGGTAGGCGAACTGAAGCTTTCTTT.